The 7 T cell receptor beta chains below were found in one sample sequenced in a study of regulatory T cells in long-lasting Graves disease. Time point given: newly diagnosed GD, antithyroid drugs for less than 3 months. RNA from PBMCs was the source of the TCR library. With iRepertoire HTBI primers and Arm-PCR of CDR3 regions, TCR beta libraries were built. TCRdb re-called the multiplex PCR reads with MiXCR, one entry per CDR3 protein. This repertoire shows 250,000 to 300,000 distinct CDR3 sequences, around 19% found once; its top ten account for around 15%. These records were also assigned to another study, of T cells in Graves' hyperthyroidism and ophthalmopathy.

This sample comprised peripheral blood mononuclear cells (PBMCs), obtained at new diagnosis, from a patient treated with antithyroid drugs. The receptor source for this set is a woman between 25 and 40 years old with Graves disease.

This clonotype was recorded at least ten times. The CDR3 protein is CASSPYGEQFF. CDR3 DNA: TGTGCCAGCTCACCATACGGTGAGCAGTTCTTC. This chain connects TRBV18 to TRBJ2-1; D not certain. Germline loops: CDR1 KGHSH, CDR2 LQKENI. Deletions cut 2 bases from V and 9 bases from J, with 5 bases between. The CDR3 runs 11 residues.

The rearrangement links TRBV4-1 to TRBJ1-5; D is perhaps TRBD1 (6 bases). Germline lookup yields CDR1 MGHRA and CDR2 YSYEKL. Trimming removed 1 base at V and 3 bases at J, with 7 bases between. There are 14 residues in the CDR3. The CDR3 spells CASSQGTANQPQHF. The DNA for the CDR3 is TGCGCCAGCAGCCAAGGGACAGCCAATCAGCCCCAGCATTTT.

This sequence joins TRBV9 and TRBJ2-5, with D possibly matching TRBD2 (6 bases). The CDR3 has 17 residues. V lost 4 bases, J lost 5 bases, and 24 bases lay in between. CDR1 SGDLS and CDR2 YYNGEE come from the germline V gene. The CDR3 sequence is CASSLRASWPSEETQYF. The CDR3 DNA reads as TGTGCCAGCAGCCTAAGGGCATCGTGGCCTAGCGAGGAGACCCAGTACTTC.

The chain has TRBV12-3 or TRBV12-4 and TRBJ1-2; 8 nucleotides agree with TRBD1. V was pared by 5 bases and J by 2 bases, with 10 bases of the junction left unmatched. The CDR3 covers 16 residues. In DNA, the CDR3 is TGTGCCAGCAGTCAGCAAACTCGGACAGGGAACTATGGCTACACCTTC. This codes for CASSQQTRTGNYGYTF.

The sample holds many counts of this clonotype. The chain employs TRBV5-1 and TRBJ2-7; maybe TRBD1 (5 bases). The germline CDR1 and CDR2 sequences are SGHRS and YFSETQ. This CDR3 is built from 16 residues. The ends were cut back, 0 bases at V and 2 bases at J, with 15 bases in the middle. CDR3 sequence (DNA): TGCGCCAGCAGCTTGGGAGCCGCCAGGGTGGCCTACGAGCAGTACTTC. Amino acid sequence: CASSLGAARVAYEQYF. The full variable domain, in which reference TRBV5-1 and TRBJ2-7 provide the parts outside the CDR3, is KAGVTQTPRYLIKTRGQQVTLSCSPISGHRSVSWYQQTPGQGLQFLFEYFSETQRNKGNFPGRFSGRQFSNSRSEMNVSTLELGDSALYLCASSLGAARVAYEQYFGPGTRLTVT.

The genes are TRBV6-5 and TRBJ1-1, with D perhaps matching TRBD1 (6 bases). The CDR3 runs to 16 residues. V was trimmed by 4 bases and J by 0 bases, leaving 15 bases between them. From germline, CDR1 is MNHEY and CDR2 SVGAGI. For the CDR3, the DNA is TGTGCCAGCAGTTCTGGTCTCGGGGGCCTGAACACTGAAGCTTTCTTT. It yields the protein CASSSGLGGLNTEAFF.

Ten or more counts support this clonotype. The CDR3 reads CASSLIRGQAFF. The CDR3 region has the DNA TGTGCCAGCAGTCTGATCAGGGGTCAAGCTTTCTTT. The rearrangement joins TRBV28 to TRBJ1-1, with D possibly matching TRBD1 (6 bases). CDR3 size: 12 residues. The germline gives CDR1 MDHEN, CDR2 SYDVKM. Trimming took 5 bases from V and 9 from J, leaving 13 bases between them.